Listed here is a single T cell receptor beta chain. The target of this receptor is not known. There are no base qualities to consult, and no much larger clone falls within one base. Per the publication, the treatment or condition label means: 15 to 20 received Ad26.COV2.S at low or high dose, single or two shots; roughly 5 received placebo; per-sample allocation not given. For vaccine and placebo recipients, repertoires were sequenced using samples collected on day 63 after the first injection. In Cohort 1b, around 25 adults aged 18-55 years were enrolled at a single site in Boston, USA, between 29 July and 7 August 2020. Ad26.COV2.S was a replication-incompetent adenovirus type 26 vector expressing a prefusion-stabilized SARS-CoV-2 spike protein from the original Wuhan strain. V ends up 5 bases short and J 5 bases short, with an unmatched junction base count of 6. Taken from the germline V gene (reference sequence), the CDR1 and CDR2 loops are SEHNR and FQNEAQ. The CDR3 holds 15 amino acids from the cysteine to the phenylalanine. Solely the CDR3 DNA is kept, with 45 bases framed from the first base.

The data are from a study of Ad26.COV2.S vaccination and SARS-CoV-2 variants (dated by TCRdb to the early 2020s). Broadly, across the study: Vaccine-arm donors came from COV1001, a multicentre, randomized, double-blind, placebo-controlled phase I-IIa trial of Ad26.COV2.S in healthy adults. Ad26.COV2.S was given intramuscularly at 5x10^10 or 1x10^11 viral particles, as a single shot or as two shots 56 days apart. TCRbeta repertoire sequencing was used to assess the specificity and breadth of SARS-CoV-2-reactive T cell receptors after Ad26.COV2.S vaccination. A total of some 30 samples were included in the TCR-sequenced set, comprising around 19 Ad26.COV2.S vaccine recipients, 5 placebo recipients and 8 SARS-CoV-2 convalescent individuals. Participants in the trial were split at random into five groups of five each, receiving low-dose or high-dose Ad26.COV2.S once or twice, or else placebo on both occasions. Throughout the experiments and outcome assessment, investigators stayed blinded to trial group allocation. On the study overall, not on this receptor specifically: Higher spike-specific TCR breadth was observed in Ad26.COV2.S recipients than in placebo recipients (P = 0.0014). Vaccine and placebo recipients had comparable non-spike TCR breadth, which fits with the vaccine containing only spike. After vaccination, spike-specific CD8+ and CD4+ T cell responses were reported to show substantial breadth. According to the authors, total T cell responses may have been underestimated by the TCR breadth and depth analyses. The study lacked the statistical power to compare responses across vaccine doses or regimens.

The immunoSEQ Assay was used to sequence TCRbeta CDR3 regions. After extraction, genomic DNA underwent amplification by bias-controlled multiplex PCR, followed by high-throughput sequencing. In the authors' own workflow: To quantify the absolute abundance of every unique TCRbeta CDR3 region, sequences were collapsed and filtered. T cell fraction was estimated by normalizing TCRbeta template counts to usable DNA, with usable DNA measured through amplification of reference genes found in all nucleated cells. Repertoire TCRs were annotated as SARS-CoV-2-specific when V gene, CDR3 amino acid sequence and J gene were exactly matched to a known reactive TCR set. The reference SARS-CoV-2 TCR set was derived from MIRA and filtered for enrichment in COVID-19-positive ImmuneCODE repertoires, a step that removed public or cross-reactive TCRs. Using the MIRA antigens, annotated TCRs were further analysed by specific ORF or by position within an ORF. Depth was the summed frequency of annotated unique rearrangements, while breadth was defined as annotated unique rearrangements over total unique productive rearrangements. TCR breadth was compared between groups using two-sided Wilcoxon rank-sum tests. Here the immuneACCESS table is served through TCRdb, limited to in-frame sequences with V and J called. Missing clones are a known gap in these copies; in checked studies unresolved V genes cover under half, and the rest lacks a known reason. The V and J calls and clone size were taken over from that table, and D and trimming were inferred from the DNA. This sample holds a few hundred thousand clones; approximately 83% were observed only once. More than 7% of the sample rests with the top ten.

The rearranged chain carries TRBV7-9 and TRBJ2-3; TRBD2 matches 11 bases in the middle. Sequencing was performed on peripheral blood, taken in a trial of Ad26.COV2.S vaccine versus placebo. This clonotype was sampled from a person aged 18-65 years who received the Ad26.COV2.S COVID-19 vaccine or a placebo. The nucleotide sequence reads as follows: TGTGCCAGCAGCCCCCCTAGCGGGGGGTTAGATACGCAGTATTTT. This codes for CASSPPSGGLDTQYF.